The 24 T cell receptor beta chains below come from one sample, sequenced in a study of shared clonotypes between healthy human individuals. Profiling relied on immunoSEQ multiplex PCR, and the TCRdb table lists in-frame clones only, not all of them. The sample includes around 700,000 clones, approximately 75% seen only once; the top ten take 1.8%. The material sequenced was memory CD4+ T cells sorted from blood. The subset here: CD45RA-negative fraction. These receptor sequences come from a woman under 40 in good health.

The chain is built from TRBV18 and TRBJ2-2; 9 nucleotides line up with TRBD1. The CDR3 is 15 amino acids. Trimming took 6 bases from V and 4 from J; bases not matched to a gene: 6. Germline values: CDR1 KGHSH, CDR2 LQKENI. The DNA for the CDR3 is TGTGCCAGCTCCTCCGGGACAGGGCGCACCGGGGAGCTGTTTTTT. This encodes CASSSGTGRTGELFF.

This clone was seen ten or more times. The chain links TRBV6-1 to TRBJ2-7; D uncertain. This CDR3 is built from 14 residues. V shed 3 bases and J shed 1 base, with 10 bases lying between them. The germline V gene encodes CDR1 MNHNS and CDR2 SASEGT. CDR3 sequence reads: CASSENVLSYEQYF. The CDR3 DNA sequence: TGTGCCAGCAGTGAGAACGTGTTGTCCTACGAGCAGTACTTC.

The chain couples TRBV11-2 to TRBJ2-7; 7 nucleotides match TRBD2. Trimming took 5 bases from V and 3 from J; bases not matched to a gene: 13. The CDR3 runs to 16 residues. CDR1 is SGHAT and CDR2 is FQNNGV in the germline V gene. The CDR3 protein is CASSPSSSGPRYEQYF. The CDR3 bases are TGTGCCAGCAGCCCCTCCTCTAGCGGACCTCGCTACGAGCAGTACTTC. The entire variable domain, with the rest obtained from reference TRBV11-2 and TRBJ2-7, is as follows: EAGVAQSPRYKIIEKRQSVAFWCNPISGHATLYWYQQILGQGPKLLIQFQNNGVVDDSQLPKDRFSAERLKGVDSTLKIQPAKLEDSAVYLCASSPSSSGPRYEQYFGPGTRLTVT.

The CDR3 here is CASRAGQGDFYEQYF. Written as DNA, the CDR3 is TGTGCCAGCAGGGCGGGACAGGGAGACTTCTACGAGCAGTACTTC. The chain combines TRBV6-1 with TRBJ2-7; 9 positions agree with TRBD1. CDR1 and CDR2 from the germline V gene are MNHNS and SASEGT. The CDR3 has 15 residues. With V trimmed by 6 bases and J by 3 bases, 9 bases remained unmatched.

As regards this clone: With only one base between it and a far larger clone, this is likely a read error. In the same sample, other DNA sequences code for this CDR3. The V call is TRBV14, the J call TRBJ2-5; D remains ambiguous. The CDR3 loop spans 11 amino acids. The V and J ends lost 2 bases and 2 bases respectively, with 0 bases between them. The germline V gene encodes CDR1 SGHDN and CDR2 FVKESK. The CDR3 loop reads CASSQQETQYF. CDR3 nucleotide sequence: TGTGCCAGCAGCCAACAAGAGACCCAGTACTTC.

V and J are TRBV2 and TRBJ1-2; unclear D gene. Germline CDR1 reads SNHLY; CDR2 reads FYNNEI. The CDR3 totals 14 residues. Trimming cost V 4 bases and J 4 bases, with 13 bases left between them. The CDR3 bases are TGTGCCAGCAGTGGCAGGAAGCAACCCTATGGCTACACCTTC. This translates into CASSGRKQPYGYTF.

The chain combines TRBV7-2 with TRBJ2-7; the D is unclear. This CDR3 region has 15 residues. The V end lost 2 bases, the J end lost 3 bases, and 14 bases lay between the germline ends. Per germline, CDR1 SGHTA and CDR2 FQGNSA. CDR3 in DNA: TGTGCCAGCAGCTTAAAACTCCTCCCGGTCTACGAGCAGTACTTC. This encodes CASSLKLLPVYEQYF.

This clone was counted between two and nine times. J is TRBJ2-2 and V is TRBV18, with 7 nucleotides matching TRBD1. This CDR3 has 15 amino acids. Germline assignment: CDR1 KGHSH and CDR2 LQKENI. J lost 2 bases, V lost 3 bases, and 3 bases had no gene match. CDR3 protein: CASSPGQINTGELFF. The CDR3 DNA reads TGTGCCAGCTCACCGGGACAGATCAACACCGGGGAGCTGTTTTTT.

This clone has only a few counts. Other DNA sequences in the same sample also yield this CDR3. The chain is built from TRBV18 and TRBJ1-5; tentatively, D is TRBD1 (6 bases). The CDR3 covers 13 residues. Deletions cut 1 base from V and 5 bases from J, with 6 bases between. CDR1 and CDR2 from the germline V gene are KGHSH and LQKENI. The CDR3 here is CASSPQGDQPQHF. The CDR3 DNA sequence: TGTGCCAGCTCACCACAGGGGGATCAGCCCCAGCATTTT.

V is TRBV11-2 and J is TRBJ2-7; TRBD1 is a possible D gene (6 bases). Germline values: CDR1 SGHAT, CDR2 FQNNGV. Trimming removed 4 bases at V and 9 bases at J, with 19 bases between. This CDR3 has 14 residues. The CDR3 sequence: CASSSSDRRVGQYF. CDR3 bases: TGTGCCAGCAGCTCCTCCGACAGGAGAGTTGGGCAGTACTTC.

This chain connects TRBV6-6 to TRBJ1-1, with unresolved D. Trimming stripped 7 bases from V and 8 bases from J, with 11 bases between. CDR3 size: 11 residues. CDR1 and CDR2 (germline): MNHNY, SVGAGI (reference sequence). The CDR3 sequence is CASTERNEAFF. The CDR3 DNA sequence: TGTGCCAGCACAGAAAGGAACGAAGCTTTCTTT.

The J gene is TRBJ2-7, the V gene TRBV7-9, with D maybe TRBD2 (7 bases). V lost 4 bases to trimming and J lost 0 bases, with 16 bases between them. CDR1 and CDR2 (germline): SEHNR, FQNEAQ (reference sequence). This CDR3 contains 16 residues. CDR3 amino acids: CASSSPGRGSSYEQYF. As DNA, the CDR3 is TGTGCCAGCAGCTCCCCGGGGAGGGGGTCCTCCTACGAGCAGTACTTC.

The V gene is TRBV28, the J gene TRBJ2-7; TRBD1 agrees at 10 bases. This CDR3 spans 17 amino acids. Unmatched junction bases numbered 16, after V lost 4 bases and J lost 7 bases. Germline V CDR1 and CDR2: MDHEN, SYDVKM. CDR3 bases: TGTGCCAGCAGTTCCCCTTCGGACAGGGGGGGAAAGAGAGAGCAGTACTTC. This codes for CASSSPSDRGGKREQYF.

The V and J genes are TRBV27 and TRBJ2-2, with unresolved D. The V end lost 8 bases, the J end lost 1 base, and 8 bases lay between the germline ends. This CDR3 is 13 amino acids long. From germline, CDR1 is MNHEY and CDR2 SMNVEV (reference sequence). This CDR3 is CASAQVNTGELFF. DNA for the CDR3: TGTGCCAGCGCCCAAGTGAACACCGGGGAGCTGTTTTTT.

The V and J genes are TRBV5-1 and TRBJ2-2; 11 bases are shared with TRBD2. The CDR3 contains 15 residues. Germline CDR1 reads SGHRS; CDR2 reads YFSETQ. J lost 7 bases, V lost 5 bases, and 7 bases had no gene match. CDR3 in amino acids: CASSATSGDFGELFF. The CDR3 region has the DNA TGCGCCAGCAGTGCGACTAGCGGGGATTTCGGGGAGCTGTTTTTT.

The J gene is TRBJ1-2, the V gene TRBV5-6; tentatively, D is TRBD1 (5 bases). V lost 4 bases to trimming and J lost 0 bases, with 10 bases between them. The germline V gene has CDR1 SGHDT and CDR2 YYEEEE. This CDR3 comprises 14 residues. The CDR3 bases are TGTGCCAGCAGCGGTGTGACAGCTAACTATGGCTACACCTTC. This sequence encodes CASSGVTANYGYTF.

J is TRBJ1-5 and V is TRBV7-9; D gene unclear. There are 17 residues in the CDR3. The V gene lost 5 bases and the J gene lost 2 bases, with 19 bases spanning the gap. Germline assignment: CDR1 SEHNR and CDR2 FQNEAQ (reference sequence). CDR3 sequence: CASSQDDIAERNQPQHF. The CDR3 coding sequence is TGTGCCAGCAGCCAAGATGATATCGCGGAACGCAATCAGCCCCAGCATTTT.

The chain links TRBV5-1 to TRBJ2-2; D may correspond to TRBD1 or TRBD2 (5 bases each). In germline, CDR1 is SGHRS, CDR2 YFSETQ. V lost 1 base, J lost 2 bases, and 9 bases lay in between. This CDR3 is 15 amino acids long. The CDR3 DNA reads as TGCGCCAGCAGCTTGAGAGGGGATAACACCGGGGAGCTGTTTTTT. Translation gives CASSLRGDNTGELFF.

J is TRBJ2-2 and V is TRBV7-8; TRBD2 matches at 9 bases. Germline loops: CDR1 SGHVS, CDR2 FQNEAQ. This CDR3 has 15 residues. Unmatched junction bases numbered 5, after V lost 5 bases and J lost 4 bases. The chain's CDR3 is CASSDIAGVTGELFF. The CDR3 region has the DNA TGTGCCAGCAGCGACATAGCGGGAGTCACCGGGGAGCTGTTTTTT.

The CDR3 is CASSYPILAGENTGELFF. DNA for the CDR3: TGTGCCAGCAGCTACCCGATCCTGGCGGGAGAGAACACCGGGGAGCTGTTTTTT. The chain carries TRBV7-9 and TRBJ2-2; 7 positions match TRBD2. This CDR3 has 18 amino acids. The germline gives CDR1 SEHNR, CDR2 FQNEAQ (reference sequence). Trimming cost V 4 bases and J 1 base; bases outside gene matches: 12.

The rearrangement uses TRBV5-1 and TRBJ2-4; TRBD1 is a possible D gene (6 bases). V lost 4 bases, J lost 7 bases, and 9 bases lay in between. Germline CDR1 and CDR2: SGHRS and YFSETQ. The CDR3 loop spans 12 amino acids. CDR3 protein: CASSLQGNIQYF. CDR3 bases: TGCGCCAGCAGCCTACAGGGTAACATTCAGTACTTC.

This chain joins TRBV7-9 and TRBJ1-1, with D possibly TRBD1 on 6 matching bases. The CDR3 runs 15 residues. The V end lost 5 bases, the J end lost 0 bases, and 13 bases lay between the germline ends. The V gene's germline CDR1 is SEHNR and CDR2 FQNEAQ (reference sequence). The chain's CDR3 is CASSPTDRMNTEAFF. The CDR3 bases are TGTGCCAGCAGCCCAACCGACAGGATGAACACTGAAGCTTTCTTT.

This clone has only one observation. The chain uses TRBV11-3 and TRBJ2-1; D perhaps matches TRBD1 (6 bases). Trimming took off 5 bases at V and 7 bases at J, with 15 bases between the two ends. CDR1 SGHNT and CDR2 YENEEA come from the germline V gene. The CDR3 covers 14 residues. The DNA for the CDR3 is TGTGCCAGCAGCCCTTCCGGGACATGGAATGAGCAGTTCTTC. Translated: CASSPSGTWNEQFF.

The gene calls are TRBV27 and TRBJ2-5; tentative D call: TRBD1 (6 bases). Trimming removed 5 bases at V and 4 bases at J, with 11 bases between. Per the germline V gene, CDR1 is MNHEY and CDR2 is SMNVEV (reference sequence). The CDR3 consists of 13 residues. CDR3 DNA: TGTGCCAGCAGTACTACAGGGTCAGAGACCCAGTACTTC. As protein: CASSTTGSETQYF.